The next 5 T cell receptor beta chains were all read from a single sample in a study of T-cell memory formation after mild COVID-19 listed by TCRdb under 2021. Library construction relied on 5' RACE. Sequencing instrument: Illumina NovaSeq 6000. TCRdb took the public reads, trimmed them with fastp at Q25, ran MiXCR for clone calling and kept in-frame beta chains. Identical CDR3 protein sequences are pooled into one entry, listed with their most common genes and DNA. A total of 90,000 to 120,000 distinct CDR3 sequences appear in this sample, 11% of them only once. Of the sample, 40% falls within the top ten clones. The sequenced sample was PBMCs or a T cell subset sorted from them (not recorded which). The receptors originated from a man younger than 30 who had mild COVID-19 (a few samples of this study predate the infection). The sample titles of this study are shuffled in the database, so cell type and time point are left out; the donor was told from shared clones.

The chain links TRBV29-1 to TRBJ2-5; D might be TRBD2 (5 bases). V was pared by 5 bases and J by 1 base, with 8 bases between. This CDR3 comprises 12 residues. Germline CDR1 reads SQVTM; CDR2 reads ANQGSEA. The CDR3 DNA sequence: TGCAGCGTTATTCTAGCCCAAGAGACCCAGTACTTC. Translated: CSVILAQETQYF. Together with reference TRBV29-1 and TRBJ2-5, the CDR3 gives the full variable domain: SAVISQKPSRDICQRGTSLTIQCQVDSQVTMMFWYRQQPGQSLTLIATANQGSEATYESGFVIDKFPISRPNLTFSTLTVSNMSPEDSSIYLCSVILAQETQYFGPGTRLLVL.

This clonotype was seen more than once but under ten times. The gene calls are TRBV7-3 and TRBJ2-3; weak D call: TRBD2 (7 bases). V lost 1 base and J lost 2, with 16 bases in between. In germline, CDR1 is SGHTA, CDR2 FQGTGA. This CDR3 comprises 17 residues. The CDR3 DNA reads TGTGCCAGCAGCTTAAGAGGTCGGGGGGCAAACACAGATACGCAGTATTTT. Translation gives CASSLRGRGANTDTQYF.

In its sample, this clonotype was seen a few times. The genes are TRBV9 and TRBJ2-3, with TRBD2 matching over 16 bases. Germline V gene data show CDR1 as SGDLS and CDR2 as YYNGEE. The CDR3 loop spans 19 amino acids. J was trimmed by 3 bases and V by 0 bases; bases with no gene match: 7. The chain's CDR3 is CASSVEGLAGGPRTDTQYF. CDR3 nucleotides: TGTGCCAGCAGCGTAGAGGGACTAGCGGGGGGGCCGAGGACAGATACGCAGTATTTT.

This clonotype was detected many times. The J gene is TRBJ2-1, the V gene TRBV7-8, with TRBD1 matching over 9 bases. The CDR3 is 16 residues long. Germline V lookup: CDR1 SGHVS, CDR2 FQNEAQ. The ends lost 5 bases at V and 2 bases at J; junction bases unmatched: 7. The CDR3 is CASSRSGTGTYNEQFF. Here the CDR3 DNA reads TGTGCCAGCAGCAGATCCGGGACAGGGACCTACAATGAGCAGTTCTTC.

This clonotype was seen only a few times. The chain is built from TRBV27 and TRBJ1-6; possibly TRBD1 for D (6 bases). CDR3 size: 14 residues. The germline V gene encodes CDR1 MNHEY and CDR2 SMNVEV (reference sequence). Trimming took 1 base from V and 7 from J, leaving 8 bases between them. CDR3 protein: CASSLLGANSPLHF. The CDR3 DNA follows: TGTGCCAGCAGTTTATTGGGGGCAAATTCACCCCTCCACTTT.